This T cell receptor (beta chain) was captured by sequencing in a study of OX40 agonist ivuxolimab in advanced cancers. About the research overall: Dosing consisted of intravenous ivuxolimab at 0.01 to 10 mg/kg every 2 weeks. Study results and caveats: The antigens recognized by the expanded peripheral T cells, that is their antigen specificity, were not determined.

Regarding this clone: What it binds is not known.

Germline V CDR1 and CDR2: SQVTM, ANQGSEA. The junction had 2 bases not matched to a gene; V was cut back by 0 bases and J by 7 bases. The CDR3 is made up of 12 amino acids. Assay used: immunoSEQ multiplex PCR; TCRdb lists only in-frame clones, some missing. The table shows approximately 54,000 clones, with approximately 90% occurring only once. The sequencing used CD4+ or CD8+ T cells sorted from blood, collected in a trial of the OX40 agonist ivuxolimab. The receptor comes from an adult with an advanced solid tumor such as melanoma, head and neck, liver or kidney cancer. This chain connects TRBV29-1 to TRBJ2-5, with 7 nucleotides matching TRBD2. The DNA of the CDR3 is TGCAGCGTTGAAGACCCGGGAGGGACCCAGTACTTC. Amino acids: CSVEDPGGTQYF.